Listed below are T cell receptor beta chains from one sample, sequenced in a study of blood T cells in healthy people across ages. TCRdb reprocessed the 5' RACE reads with MiXCR, giving one entry per CDR3 protein. Of around 650,000 distinct CDR3 sequences in the sample, about 30% are singletons; the top ten hold 15% to 19%. The specimen was blood. The receptors were gathered from a woman of 80 years or more in good health. The CDR3 runs from the conserved cysteine through the conserved F or W. The order of the fields is J gene, V gene, clone size, D gene, CDR3 protein, CDR3 DNA. A D gene is named only where the DNA matches it firmly. Clone size is shown for a subset of rows, as once, few, many or a class of expanded clone.

>TRBJ2-1|TRBV20-1|-|-
CSARVGTSEQFF
TGCAGTGCTAGAGTAGGTACGAGTGAGCAGTTCTTC
>TRBJ2-7|TRBV19|-|TRBD1
CASSRQGASEQYF
TGTGCCAGTAGTAGACAGGGGGCGAGCGAGCAGTACTTC
>TRBJ2-3|TRBV7-9|-|-
CASSFRLEDEKLYF
TGTGCCAGCAGCTTTCGATTAGAGGACGAAAAACTGTATTTT
>TRBJ1-1|TRBV14|few|-
CASSTRLGKFTEAFF
TGTGCCAGCAGCACCAGGCTCGGAAAGTTCACTGAAGCTTTCTTT
>TRBJ2-3|TRBV7-9|-|-
CASSGTSGKDTQYF
TGTGCCAGCAGCGGAACTTCAGGGAAAGATACGCAGTATTTT
>TRBJ1-5|TRBV10-3|-|-
CAISDTAGQPQHF
TGTGCCATCAGTGACACCGCTGGTCAGCCCCAGCATTTT
>TRBJ2-1|TRBV5-5|many|-
CASSRGLLANEQFF
TGTGCCAGCAGCCGCGGACTCCTTGCCAATGAGCAGTTCTTC
>TRBJ2-3|TRBV7-2|few|-
CASSVRQDSVTDTQYF
TGTGCCAGCAGCGTAAGACAGGACAGCGTCACAGATACGCAGTATTTT
>TRBJ2-7|TRBV20-1|-|TRBD1
CSAIGDRGLWGDNEQYF
TGCAGTGCTATAGGGGACAGGGGGCTCTGGGGGGATAACGAGCAGTACTTC
>TRBJ1-3|TRBV2|few|-
CASNRAGNTIYF
TGTGCCAGCAACAGGGCTGGAAACACCATATATTTT
>TRBJ1-1|TRBV5-1|few|TRBD1
CASSPQTGSEAFF
TGCGCCAGCAGCCCCCAGACAGGGTCTGAAGCTTTCTTT
>TRBJ2-7|TRBV2|many|TRBD1
CASIGGTGRYEQYF
TGTGCCAGCATAGGGGGGACAGGACGCTACGAGCAGTACTTC
>TRBJ1-4|TRBV15|-|-
CATSRDLGELGEKLFF
TGTGCCACCAGCAGAGATCTGGGGGAGCTCGGTGAAAAACTGTTTTTT
>TRBJ1-2|TRBV3-1|few|TRBD1
CASSQAQTGNGYTF
TGTGCCAGCAGCCAAGCACAGACAGGGAATGGCTACACCTTC
>TRBJ1-5|TRBV6-1|few|TRBD1
CASSSPPVTGSNQPQHF
TGTGCCAGCAGCTCACCCCCCGTGACAGGGAGCAATCAGCCCCAGCATTTT
>TRBJ2-3|TRBV7-2|many|TRBD2
CASSFGGGEDTQYF
TGTGCCAGCAGCTTCGGGGGGGGTGAAGATACGCAGTATTTT
>TRBJ2-5|TRBV4-2|many|TRBD2
CASSQGAGGGQETQYF
TGTGCCAGCAGCCAAGGGGCCGGCGGGGGGCAAGAGACCCAGTACTTC
>TRBJ1-2|TRBV24-1|few|-
CATSENSGTTGYTF
TGTGCCACCAGTGAGAACTCCGGGACAACTGGCTACACCTTC
>TRBJ1-1|TRBV19|-|-
CASSIPGPGNTEAFF
TGTGCCAGTAGTATACCGGGCCCCGGGAACACTGAAGCTTTCTTT
>TRBJ2-5|TRBV20-1|-|-
CSAQAHQETQYF
TGCAGTGCTCAAGCACACCAAGAGACCCAGTACTTC
>TRBJ2-1|TRBV4-1|-|TRBD2
CASSPRSGSSYNEQFF
TGCGCCAGCAGCCCCCGTAGCGGGAGCTCCTACAATGAGCAGTTCTTC
>TRBJ1-5|TRBV5-1|many|-
CASSEGGGNQPQHF
TGCGCCAGCAGCGAGGGGGGGGGCAATCAGCCCCAGCATTTT
>TRBJ2-3|TRBV5-1|-|TRBD2
CASSSGTRADTQYF
TGCGCCAGCAGCTCCGGGACTAGAGCAGATACGCAGTATTTT
>TRBJ1-2|TRBV24-1|many|-
CATSDSGTTFGYTF
TGTGCCACCAGTGATTCCGGGACAACTTTCGGCTACACCTTC
>TRBJ1-2|TRBV10-3|many|-
CAISELGGATGYTF
TGTGCCATCAGTGAACTGGGGGGCGCGACCGGCTACACCTTC
>TRBJ2-1|TRBV5-1|-|TRBD2
CASSLANQERGGEQFF
TGCGCCAGCAGCTTGGCCAACCAGGAGCGGGGTGGTGAGCAGTTCTTC
>TRBJ2-3|TRBV27|-|-
CASTNWGTDTQYF
TGTGCCAGCACCAACTGGGGGACAGATACGCAGTATTTT
>TRBJ2-3|TRBV6-2/TRBV6-3|many|-
CASSYRVGEPTDTQYF
TGTGCCAGCAGTTACCGGGTGGGGGAGCCCACAGATACGCAGTATTTT
>TRBJ1-5|TRBV5-1|many|-
CASSLGGGDQPQHF
TGCGCCAGCAGCCTGGGCGGGGGGGATCAGCCCCAGCATTTT
>TRBJ2-1|TRBV7-3|-|-
CASSPTGVGEQFF
TGTGCCAGCAGCCCAACTGGGGTCGGGGAGCAGTTCTTC
>TRBJ2-3|TRBV7-2|many|TRBD1
CASTQGDRDTDTQYF
TGTGCCAGCACCCAAGGGGACAGGGATACAGATACGCAGTATTTT
>TRBJ1-5|TRBV10-2|once|TRBD1
CASSDSGTGGSNQPQHF
TGCGCCAGCAGTGACTCCGGGACAGGGGGTAGCAATCAGCCCCAGCATTTT
>TRBJ2-1|TRBV4-1|many|TRBD2
CASSQEASGGVGSYNEQFF
TGCGCCAGCAGCCAAGAGGCTAGCGGGGGGGTTGGCTCCTACAATGAGCAGTTCTTC
>TRBJ2-3|TRBV7-9|many|TRBD2
CASSARITSGASDTQYF
TGTGCCAGCAGCGCTAGGATTACTAGCGGGGCTTCGGATACGCAGTATTTT
>TRBJ2-7|TRBV13|-|TRBD1
CASSLGGTGIEQYF
TGTGCCAGCAGCTTAGGCGGGACAGGAATAGAGCAGTACTTC
>TRBJ2-7|TRBV13|-|-
CAGSGTGNYEQYF
TGTGCCGGCAGCGGGACAGGAAACTACGAGCAGTACTTC
>TRBJ2-7|TRBV7-6|many|TRBD2
CASSLATSGGYYEQYF
TGTGCCAGCAGCTTAGCGACTAGCGGGGGGTACTACGAGCAGTACTTC
>TRBJ2-2|TRBV4-1|-|-
CASSQERGRVGELFF
TGCGCCAGCAGCCAAGAGAGGGGAAGGGTCGGGGAGCTGTTTTTT
>TRBJ2-1|TRBV20-1|many|TRBD2
CSALSGLAGGEGEQFF
TGCAGTGCCCTCTCCGGACTAGCGGGGGGTGAGGGTGAGCAGTTCTTC
>TRBJ2-7|TRBV7-2|many|-
CASSLRKSYEQYF
TGTGCCAGCAGCTTACGTAAATCCTACGAGCAGTACTTC
>TRBJ2-4|TRBV7-2|-|-
CASSLETTKNIQYF
TGTGCCAGCAGCTTAGAAACCACCAAAAACATTCAGTACTTC
>TRBJ2-7|TRBV5-1|many|TRBD1
CASSSGPGQGSYEQYF
TGCGCCAGCAGCTCTGGCCCGGGACAGGGGAGCTACGAGCAGTACTTC
>TRBJ2-3|TRBV7-2|-|-
CASSSGHRQGRGTDTQYF
TGTGCCAGCAGCTCTGGGCATAGGCAGGGGAGGGGCACAGATACGCAGTATTTT
>TRBJ2-2|TRBV2|many|-
CASRESTGELFF
TGTGCCAGCAGAGAATCAACCGGGGAGCTGTTTTTT